A single sample gave rise to the 7 T cell receptor beta chains below, sequenced in a study of blood T cells in healthy people across ages. Together with a sample-barcoded 5' primer, a J-beta primer mix was included in a second PCR lasting about 6 to 11 cycles. TCRdb ran MiXCR on the 5' RACE reads and lists one entry per CDR3 protein. Of fewer than 2,000,000 distinct CDR3 sequences detected, roughly 43% appear once; the ten largest clones hold about 23%. The sequenced sample was blood. The receptors derive from a human donor in good health.

The chain recombines TRBV5-1 with TRBJ1-4; D gene uncertain. CDR3 length: 14 residues. V lost 1 base and J lost 5, with 9 bases in between. The germline gives CDR1 SGHRS, CDR2 YFSETQ. DNA of the CDR3: TGCGCCAGCAGCTTGTCAGGAGGGAATGAAAAACTGTTTTTT. Residues: CASSLSGGNEKLFF. The complete variable domain, with remaining parts taken from reference TRBV5-1 and TRBJ1-4, reads KAGVTQTPRYLIKTRGQQVTLSCSPISGHRSVSWYQQTPGQGLQFLFEYFSETQRNKGNFPGRFSGRQFSNSRSEMNVSTLELGDSALYLCASSLSGGNEKLFFGSGTQLSVL.

Comments on this clonotype: Relative to the germline gene, one junction end is altered; a read error may explain this. The chain links TRBV6-6 to TRBJ1-5; D call uncertain. The CDR3 has 12 residues. Germline loops: CDR1 MNHNY, CDR2 SVGAGI (reference sequence). The CDR3 bases are TGTGTCAGCACCGAGACTAATCGGCCCCAGCATTTT. Its translation is CVSTETNRPQHF.

This CDR3 is CSARGFGGLAETQYF. The CDR3 region has the DNA TGCAGTGCTAGAGGTTTTGGTGGGCTCGCCGAGACCCAGTACTTC. The chain is built from TRBV20-1 and TRBJ2-4; D unresolved. The DNA matches TRBJ2-5 better at its end, which makes the J call doubtful. Looked up from germline, CDR1 is DFQATT and CDR2 is SNEGSKA (reference sequence). This CDR3 has 15 amino acids.

In this sample, this clonotype turned up a few times. V and J are TRBV4-2 and TRBJ1-2, with 9 bases fitting TRBD1. This CDR3 spans 16 amino acids. V trimming: 0 bases; J trimming: 1 base; junction bases outside the gene matches: 3. The germline V gene has CDR1 LGHNA and CDR2 YNFKEQ. The CDR3 sequence: CASSQEGQGFNYGYTF. The CDR3 DNA reads as TGTGCCAGCAGCCAAGAAGGACAGGGGTTTAACTATGGCTACACCTTC.

There are a few counts of this clonotype. This chain joins TRBV6-6 and TRBJ1-5, with a possible D match to TRBD1 (5 bases). The CDR3 consists of 13 residues. Germline V gene data show CDR1 as MNHNY and CDR2 as SVGAGI (reference sequence). Trimming took off 6 bases at V and 5 bases at J, with 11 bases between the two ends. CDR3 nucleotides: TGTGCCAGCAGCTTAGACAGCCATCAGCCCCAGCATTTT. The encoded protein is CASSLDSHQPQHF.

The genes are TRBV6-5 and TRBJ2-7; D remains ambiguous. CDR1 is MNHEY, CDR2 SVGAGI, per germline. The CDR3 covers 14 residues. Deletions cut 6 bases from V and 2 bases from J, with 14 bases between. CDR3 nucleotides: TGTGCCAGCAGCCCCCACGAGGTCCCCTACGAGCAGTACTTC. Protein: CASSPHEVPYEQYF.

This sequence joins TRBV7-8 and TRBJ2-5, with a weak D call TRBD2 (5 bases). The CDR3 runs to 12 residues. The V and J ends lost 3 bases and 7 bases respectively, with 9 bases between them. Germline lookup yields CDR1 SGHVS and CDR2 FQNEAQ. CDR3 loop: CASSFNEGTQYF. In DNA, the CDR3 is TGTGCCAGCAGCTTTAACGAGGGGACCCAGTACTTC.